One sample yielded the 22 T cell receptor beta chains listed below, sequenced in a study of T-cell memory formation after mild COVID-19. TCRdb independently ran MiXCR on the 5' RACE reads; one entry per CDR3 protein. This table holds 360,000 or so distinct CDR3 sequences, 28% found once. The specimen was PBMCs or a T cell subset sorted from them (not recorded which). All receptors come from an adult woman who had mild COVID-19 (a few samples of this study predate the infection). Cell type and time point are not known.

The sample holds many counts of this clonotype. V usage is TRBV20-1 and J usage is TRBJ2-1; D gene unclear. CDR3 size: 15 residues. The germline V and J ends were trimmed by 2 bases and 12 bases, with 23 bases remaining between them. CDR1 is DFQATT, CDR2 SNEGSKA, per germline (reference sequence). The CDR3 DNA follows: TGCAGTGCTAGAATTGCCCTAGAATTGTCCAGAGGGCAGTTCTTC. Translating gives CSARIALELSRGQFF.

The chain is built from TRBV5-6 and TRBJ1-2; no definite D call. With 4 bases removed from V and 8 bases from J, the gap between germline ends came to 9 bases. CDR1 is SGHDT and CDR2 is YYEEEE in the germline V gene. The CDR3 is made up of 11 amino acids. As DNA, the CDR3 is TGTGCCAGCAGCCGGGTGGAAGGCTACACCTTC. Protein sequence: CASSRVEGYTF.

This clonotype was found a few times. This rearrangement joins TRBV7-9 to TRBJ2-5, with 7 nucleotides matching TRBD1. Germline CDR1 reads SEHNR; CDR2 reads FQNEAQ (reference sequence). The CDR3 runs to 14 residues. Germline trimming cut 4 bases from V and 3 bases from J; bases unmatched to any gene: 5. The CDR3 region has the DNA TGTGCCAGCAGCTATCACAGGGGCGAAGAGACCCAGTACTTC. This sequence encodes CASSYHRGEETQYF.

The V and J genes are TRBV7-2 and TRBJ1-1, with D unclear. CDR3 length: 15 residues. The germline V and J ends were trimmed by 4 bases and 1 base, with 13 bases remaining between them. Germline loops: CDR1 SGHTA, CDR2 FQGNSA. DNA of the CDR3: TGTGCCAGCAGCTATTACGTGGGCGCGAACACTGAAGCTTTCTTT. Translating it yields CASSYYVGANTEAFF.

This chain joins TRBV7-9 and TRBJ2-1; 8 positions agree with TRBD1. V gave up 4 bases and J gave up 8 bases; unmatched junction bases: 13. CDR1 SEHNR and CDR2 FQNEAQ come from the germline V gene (reference sequence). This CDR3 spans 16 amino acids. CDR3 amino acids: CASSSFNRTGRHEQFF. The CDR3 region has the DNA TGTGCCAGCAGCTCCTTTAATAGGACAGGGCGACATGAGCAGTTCTTC.

The chain is built from TRBV6-1 and TRBJ2-6, with D perhaps matching TRBD1 or TRBD2 (5 bases each). The CDR3 spans 16 residues. V lost 1 base to trimming and J lost 4 bases, with 11 bases between them. Germline-derived CDR1 and CDR2 are MNHNS and SASEGT. For the CDR3, the DNA is TGTGCCAGCAGTGAAGTAGAGGGGTCCGGGGCCAACGTCCTGACTTTC. Translated: CASSEVEGSGANVLTF.

This clonotype showed up just once. V gene TRBV4-3 combines with J gene TRBJ1-2; D unclear. CDR3 length: 14 residues. Deletions cut 0 bases from V and 5 bases from J, with 10 bases between. Germline CDR1 is LGHNA and CDR2 is YSLEER. Written as DNA, the CDR3 is TGCGCCAGCAGCCAAGAACCAGGAGGGTATGGCTACACCTTC. Translated, it gives CASSQEPGGYGYTF.

This clonotype was counted only a few times. This chain links TRBV11-3 with TRBJ2-3; 16 nucleotides align to TRBD2. Losses at the gene ends were 4 bases for V and 0 bases for J; bases not matched to a gene: 4. The CDR3 consists of 18 residues. Germline lookup yields CDR1 SGHNT and CDR2 YENEEA. CDR3 DNA sequence: TGTGCCAGCAGCTCCGGGACTAGCGGGAGGGCCAGCACAGATACGCAGTATTTT. The encoded protein is CASSSGTSGRASTDTQYF.

The chain uses TRBV4-2 and TRBJ2-1; 8 bases align to TRBD2. J was trimmed by 2 bases and V by 3 bases; bases with no gene match: 9. Germline assignment: CDR1 LGHNA and CDR2 YNFKEQ. The CDR3 has 17 residues. The CDR3 region has the DNA TGTGCCAGCAGCCACGATCGAGCGGGAGTCGCCTACAATGAGCAGTTCTTC. The encoded protein is CASSHDRAGVAYNEQFF.

The chain couples TRBV12-3 or TRBV12-4 to TRBJ1-5; D is perhaps TRBD1 (6 bases). With 8 bases removed from V and 4 bases from J, the gap between germline ends came to 12 bases. The CDR3 consists of 13 residues. In DNA, the CDR3 is TGTGCCAGCGCCATAGGGGGGAATCAGCCCCAGCATTTT. It encodes CASAIGGNQPQHF.

This clonotype was seen more than once but under ten times. This sequence joins TRBV5-5 and TRBJ1-5; D is ambiguous. This CDR3 is 13 amino acids long. Germline CDR1 is SGHKS and CDR2 is YYEKEE (reference sequence). Trimming pared 3 bases from V and 6 bases from J, leaving 10 bases between. Here the CDR3 DNA reads TGTGCCAGCAGCTGGGTCCCTGGTCAGCCCCAGCATTTT. It is translated as CASSWVPGQPQHF.

The table lists this clonotype with a few counts. The rearrangement joins TRBV12-3 or TRBV12-4 to TRBJ2-7; possible D gene TRBD1, 5 bases. The V gene lost 4 bases and the J gene lost 7 bases, with 8 bases spanning the gap. This CDR3 has 11 amino acids. CDR3 protein: CASSYRQEQYF. DNA of the CDR3: TGTGCCAGCAGTTACCGACAGGAGCAGTACTTC.

The chain uses TRBV11-2 and TRBJ2-3; D call uncertain. There are 15 residues in the CDR3. CDR1 is SGHAT and CDR2 is FQNNGV in the germline V gene. Trimming removed 2 bases at V and 3 bases at J, with 12 bases between. This chain's CDR3 is CASSLYVGATDTQYF. The CDR3 coding sequence is TGTGCCAGCAGCTTATATGTGGGCGCTACAGATACGCAGTATTTT.

The chain couples TRBV5-1 to TRBJ2-7; the match to TRBD1 covers 10 bases. Trimming took 0 bases from V and 3 from J; bases not matched to a gene: 9. This CDR3 is 17 amino acids long. Germline V gene sequence: CDR1 SGHRS, CDR2 YFSETQ. CDR3 residues: CASSLVAGTGEFYEQYF. CDR3 DNA sequence: TGCGCCAGCAGCTTGGTAGCCGGGACAGGGGAATTCTACGAGCAGTACTTC.

This clonotype has only one observation. This sequence joins TRBV6-2 or TRBV6-3 and TRBJ2-5, with 9 positions matching TRBD2. Germline assignment: CDR1 MNHEY and CDR2 SVGEGT. CDR3 length equals 16 residues. J lost 0 bases, V lost 7 bases, and 9 bases had no gene match. The CDR3 sequence is CASTPLAGRYQETQYF. The CDR3 coding sequence is TGTGCCAGCACCCCACTAGCGGGCCGGTACCAAGAGACCCAGTACTTC.

J is TRBJ1-1 and V is TRBV7-9; weak D call: TRBD1 (6 bases). Germline V gene data show CDR1 as SEHNR and CDR2 as FQNEAQ (reference sequence). The CDR3 runs 14 residues. V lost 4 bases and J lost 4, with 13 bases in between. CDR3 nucleotides: TGTGCCAGCAGCTCCTTACAGGGTTTCACTGAAGCTTTCTTT. Protein product: CASSSLQGFTEAFF.

The V call is TRBV7-9, the J call TRBJ2-7; TRBD1 agrees at 7 bases. The CDR3 runs to 14 residues. The germline gives CDR1 SEHNR, CDR2 FQNEAQ (reference sequence). With V trimmed by 4 bases and J by 3 bases, 6 bases remained unmatched. The CDR3 protein is CASSSTGTDYEQYF. The DNA of the CDR3 is TGTGCCAGCAGCTCCACCGGGACAGACTACGAGCAGTACTTC.

A few counts support this clonotype. The CDR3 loop is CASSQESRNTEAFF. The DNA for the CDR3 is TGTGCCAGCAGCCAAGAATCCAGGAACACTGAAGCTTTCTTT. The gene calls are TRBV3-1 and TRBJ1-1; D ambiguous. Germline CDR1 LGHDT, CDR2 YNNKEL (reference sequence). The CDR3 is made up of 14 amino acids. V shed 0 bases and J shed 1 base, with 6 bases lying between them.

The gene calls are TRBV6-6 and TRBJ1-2, with unresolved D. This CDR3 is built from 12 residues. The V end was cut by 0 bases, the J end by 6 bases, with 5 bases between. Per germline, CDR1 MNHNY and CDR2 SVGAGI (reference sequence). The CDR3 bases are TGTGCCAGCAGTTACTCGAGCGATGGCTACACCTTC. It is translated as CASSYSSDGYTF.

V is TRBV4-3 and J is TRBJ2-7; 10 bases are a match to TRBD1. Germline CDR1 and CDR2: LGHNA and YSLEER. The CDR3 is 16 residues long. J gave up 2 bases and V 5 bases, and 9 bases lay outside the gene matches. The CDR3 nucleotides read TGCGCCAGCAGCTATTCCGGGACAGGGGAAACCTACGAGCAGTACTTC. This codes for CASSYSGTGETYEQYF.

Only one count was recorded for this clonotype. The genes are TRBV14 and TRBJ2-5, with D tentatively TRBD1 (5 bases). V was shortened by 4 bases and J by 5 bases, with 17 bases between the two germline ends. This CDR3 contains 15 residues. The germline V gene has CDR1 SGHDN and CDR2 FVKESK. DNA of the CDR3: TGTGCCAGCAGCCCCAGGGTTTTTCAAGAGGAGACCCAGTACTTC. It encodes CASSPRVFQEETQYF.

This clonotype has more than one count but fewer than ten. The chain employs TRBV29-1 and TRBJ2-1; 7 bases align to TRBD2. The V gene end was trimmed by 7 bases and the J gene end by 0 bases; junction bases not matched to a gene: 6. CDR1 is SQVTM, CDR2 ANQGSEA, per germline. The CDR3 spans 14 residues. CDR3 protein: CSGEGLVSYNEQFF. In nucleotides, the CDR3 is TGCAGCGGAGAAGGACTAGTCTCCTACAATGAGCAGTTCTTC.